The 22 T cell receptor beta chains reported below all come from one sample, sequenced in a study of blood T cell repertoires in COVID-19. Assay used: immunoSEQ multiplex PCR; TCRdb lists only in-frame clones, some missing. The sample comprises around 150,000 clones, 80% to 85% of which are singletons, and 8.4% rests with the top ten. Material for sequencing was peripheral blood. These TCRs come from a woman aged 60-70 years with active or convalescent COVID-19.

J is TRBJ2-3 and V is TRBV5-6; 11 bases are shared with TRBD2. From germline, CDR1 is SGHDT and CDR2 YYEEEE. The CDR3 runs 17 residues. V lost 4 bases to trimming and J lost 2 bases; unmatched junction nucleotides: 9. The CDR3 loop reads CASSPQTSGVYTDTQYF. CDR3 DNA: TGTGCCAGCAGCCCGCAGACTAGCGGGGTATACACAGATACGCAGTATTTT.

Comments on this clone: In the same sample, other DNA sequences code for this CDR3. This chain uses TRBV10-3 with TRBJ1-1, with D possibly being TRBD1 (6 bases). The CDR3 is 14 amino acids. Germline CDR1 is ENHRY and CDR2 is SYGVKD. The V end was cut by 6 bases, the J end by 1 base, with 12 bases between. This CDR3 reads CAISELQGNTEAFF. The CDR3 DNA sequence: TGTGCCATCAGCGAACTACAGGGGAACACTGAAGCTTTCTTT.

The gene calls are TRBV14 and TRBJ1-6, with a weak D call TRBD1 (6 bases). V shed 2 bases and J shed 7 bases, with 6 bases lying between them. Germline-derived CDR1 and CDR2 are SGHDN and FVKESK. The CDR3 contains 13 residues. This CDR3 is CASSQTGNSPLHF. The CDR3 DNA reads TGTGCCAGCAGCCAAACAGGGAATTCACCCCTCCACTTT.

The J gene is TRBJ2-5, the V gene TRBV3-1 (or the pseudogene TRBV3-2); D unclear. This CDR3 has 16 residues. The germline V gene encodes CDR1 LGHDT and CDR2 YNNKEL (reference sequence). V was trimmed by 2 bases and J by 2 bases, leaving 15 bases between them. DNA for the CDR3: TGTGCCAGCAGCCAACAACAAACAAGTCCTCAAGAGACCCAGTACTTC. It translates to CASSQQQTSPQETQYF.

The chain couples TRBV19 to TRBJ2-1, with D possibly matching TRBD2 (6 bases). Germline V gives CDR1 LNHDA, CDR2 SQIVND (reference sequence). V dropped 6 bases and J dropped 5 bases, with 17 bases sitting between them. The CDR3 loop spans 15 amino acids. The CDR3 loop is CASSSGLAINNEQFF. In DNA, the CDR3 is TGTGCCAGTAGCAGTGGGCTAGCGATTAACAATGAGCAGTTCTTC. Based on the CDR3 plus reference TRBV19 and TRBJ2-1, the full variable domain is DGGITQSPKYLFRKEGQNVTLSCEQNLNHDAMYWYRQDPGQGLRLIYYSQIVNDFQKGDIAEGYSVSREKKESFPLTVTSAQKNPTAFYLCASSSGLAINNEQFFGPGTRLTVL.

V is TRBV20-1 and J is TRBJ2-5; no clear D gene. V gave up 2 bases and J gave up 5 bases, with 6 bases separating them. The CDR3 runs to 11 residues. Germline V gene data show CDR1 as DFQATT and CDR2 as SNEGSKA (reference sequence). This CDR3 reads CSARILETQYF. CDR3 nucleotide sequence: TGCAGTGCTAGAATTCTGGAGACCCAGTACTTC.

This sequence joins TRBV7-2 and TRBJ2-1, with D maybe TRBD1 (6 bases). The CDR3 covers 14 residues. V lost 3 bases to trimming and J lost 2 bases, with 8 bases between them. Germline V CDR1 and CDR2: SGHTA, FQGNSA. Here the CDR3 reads CASSFEGAYNEQFF. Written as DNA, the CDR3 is TGTGCCAGCAGCTTCGAGGGGGCCTACAATGAGCAGTTCTTC.

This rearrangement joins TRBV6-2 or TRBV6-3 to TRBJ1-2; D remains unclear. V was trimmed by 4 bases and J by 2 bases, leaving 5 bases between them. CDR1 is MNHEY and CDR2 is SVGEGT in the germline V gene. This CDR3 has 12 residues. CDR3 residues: CASSFLNYGYTF. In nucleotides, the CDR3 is TGTGCCAGCAGTTTTCTGAACTATGGCTACACCTTC.

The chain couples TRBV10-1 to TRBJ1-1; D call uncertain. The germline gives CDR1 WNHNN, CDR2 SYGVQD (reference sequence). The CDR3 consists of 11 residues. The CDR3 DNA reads TGCGGCACCACGGGGAACACTGAAGCTTTCTTT. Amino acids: CGTTGNTEAFF.

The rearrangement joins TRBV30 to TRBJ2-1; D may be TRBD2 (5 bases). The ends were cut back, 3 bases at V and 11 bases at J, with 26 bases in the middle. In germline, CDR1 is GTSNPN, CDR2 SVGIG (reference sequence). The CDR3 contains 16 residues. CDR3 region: CAWRAVRTPNAIKQFF. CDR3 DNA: TGTGCCTGGAGAGCCGTTCGGACTCCAAACGCTATCAAGCAGTTCTTC.

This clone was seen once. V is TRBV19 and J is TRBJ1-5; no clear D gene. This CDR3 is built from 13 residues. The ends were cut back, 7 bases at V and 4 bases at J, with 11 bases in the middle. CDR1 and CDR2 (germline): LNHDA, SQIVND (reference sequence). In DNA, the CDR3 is TGTGCCAGTACCCCGTCCGGGAATCAGCCCCAGCATTTT. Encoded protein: CASTPSGNQPQHF.

The CDR3 region is CASSFRQGGQPQHF. CDR3 DNA sequence: TGTGCCAGCAGTTTTAGGCAGGGTGGTCAGCCCCAGCATTTT. This sequence joins TRBV28 and TRBJ1-5, with a weak D call TRBD1 (5 bases). Germline V gene data show CDR1 as MDHEN and CDR2 as SYDVKM. The V end was cut by 3 bases, the J end by 6 bases, with 12 bases between. The CDR3 has 14 amino acids. The entire variable domain, with the rest obtained from reference TRBV28 and TRBJ1-5, is as follows: DVKVTQSSRYLVKRTGEKVFLECVQDMDHENMFWYRQDPGLGLRLIYFSYDVKMKEKGDIPEGYSVSREKKERFSLILESASTNQTSMYLCASSFRQGGQPQHFGDGTRLSIL.

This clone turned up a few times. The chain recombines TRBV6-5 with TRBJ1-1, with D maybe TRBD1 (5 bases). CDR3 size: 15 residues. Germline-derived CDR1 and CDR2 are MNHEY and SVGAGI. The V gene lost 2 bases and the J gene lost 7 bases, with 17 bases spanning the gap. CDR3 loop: CASSYAYGSGGEAFF. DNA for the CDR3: TGTGCCAGCAGTTACGCCTACGGTTCGGGGGGTGAAGCTTTCTTT.

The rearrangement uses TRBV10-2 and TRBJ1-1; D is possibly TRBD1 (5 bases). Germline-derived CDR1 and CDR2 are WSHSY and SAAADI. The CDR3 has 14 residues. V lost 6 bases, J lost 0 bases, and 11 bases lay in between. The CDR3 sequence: CASRAGTLNTEAFF. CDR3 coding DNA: TGCGCCAGCAGGGCAGGGACTCTGAACACTGAAGCTTTCTTT.

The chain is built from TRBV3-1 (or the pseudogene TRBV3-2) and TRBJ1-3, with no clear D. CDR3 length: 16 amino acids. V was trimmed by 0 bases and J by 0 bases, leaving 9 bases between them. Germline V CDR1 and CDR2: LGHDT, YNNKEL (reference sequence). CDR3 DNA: TGTGCCAGCAGCCAAGATACGGTGGTCTCTGGAAACACCATATATTTT. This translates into CASSQDTVVSGNTIYF.

This CDR3 is CASSPGTGGNYEQYF. CDR3 coding DNA: TGTGCCAGCAGCCCCGGGACAGGGGGCAACTACGAGCAGTACTTC. This rearrangement joins TRBV6-4 to TRBJ2-7; TRBD1 aligns across 12 bases. Trimming cost V 6 bases and J 3 bases; bases outside gene matches: 6. The CDR3 consists of 15 residues. The germline CDR1 and CDR2 sequences are MRHNA and SNTAGT.

For the CDR3, the DNA is TGTGCCATCAGTGAGGTAGCAGGGGAGGAAAAACTGTTTTTT. Its protein product is CAISEVAGEEKLFF. The chain joins TRBV10-3 to TRBJ1-4; maybe TRBD1 (6 bases). There are 14 residues in the CDR3. V lost 2 bases to trimming and J lost 8 bases, with 12 bases between them. The germline V gene encodes CDR1 ENHRY and CDR2 SYGVKD.

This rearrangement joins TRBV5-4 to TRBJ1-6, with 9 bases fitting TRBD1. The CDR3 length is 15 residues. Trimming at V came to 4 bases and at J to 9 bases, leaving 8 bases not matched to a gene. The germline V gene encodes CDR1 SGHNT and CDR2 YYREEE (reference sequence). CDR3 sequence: CASSRGGQGTSPLHF. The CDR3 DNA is TGTGCCAGCAGCCGTGGTGGACAGGGGACTTCACCCCTCCACTTT.

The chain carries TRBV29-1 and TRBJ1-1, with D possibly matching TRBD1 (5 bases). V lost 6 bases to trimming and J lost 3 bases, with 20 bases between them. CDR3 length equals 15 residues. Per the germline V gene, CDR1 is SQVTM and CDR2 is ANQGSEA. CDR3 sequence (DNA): TGCAGCGTCCAGGGTATCCAGGGCCGAGACACTGAAGCTTTCTTT. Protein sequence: CSVQGIQGRDTEAFF.

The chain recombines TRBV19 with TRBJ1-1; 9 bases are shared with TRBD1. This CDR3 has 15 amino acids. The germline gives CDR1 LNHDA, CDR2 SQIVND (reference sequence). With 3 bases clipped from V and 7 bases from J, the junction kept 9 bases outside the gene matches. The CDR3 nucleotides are TGTGCCAGTAGTATGGCCGGGACAGGGAAAAATGAAGCTTTCTTT. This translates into CASSMAGTGKNEAFF.

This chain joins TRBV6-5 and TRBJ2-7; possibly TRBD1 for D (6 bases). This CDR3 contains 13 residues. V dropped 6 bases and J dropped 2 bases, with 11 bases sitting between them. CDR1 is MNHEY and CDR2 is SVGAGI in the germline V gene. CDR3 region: CASRPEGAYEQYV. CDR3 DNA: TGTGCCAGCAGACCCGAGGGGGCCTACGAGCAGTACGTC.

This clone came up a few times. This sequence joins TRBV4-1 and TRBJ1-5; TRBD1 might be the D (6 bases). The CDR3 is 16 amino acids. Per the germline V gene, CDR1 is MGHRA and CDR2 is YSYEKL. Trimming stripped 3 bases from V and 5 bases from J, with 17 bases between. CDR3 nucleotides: TGCGCCAGCAGCCACACAACAGGGATTGGTGATCAGCCCCAGCATTTT. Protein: CASSHTTGIGDQPQHF.